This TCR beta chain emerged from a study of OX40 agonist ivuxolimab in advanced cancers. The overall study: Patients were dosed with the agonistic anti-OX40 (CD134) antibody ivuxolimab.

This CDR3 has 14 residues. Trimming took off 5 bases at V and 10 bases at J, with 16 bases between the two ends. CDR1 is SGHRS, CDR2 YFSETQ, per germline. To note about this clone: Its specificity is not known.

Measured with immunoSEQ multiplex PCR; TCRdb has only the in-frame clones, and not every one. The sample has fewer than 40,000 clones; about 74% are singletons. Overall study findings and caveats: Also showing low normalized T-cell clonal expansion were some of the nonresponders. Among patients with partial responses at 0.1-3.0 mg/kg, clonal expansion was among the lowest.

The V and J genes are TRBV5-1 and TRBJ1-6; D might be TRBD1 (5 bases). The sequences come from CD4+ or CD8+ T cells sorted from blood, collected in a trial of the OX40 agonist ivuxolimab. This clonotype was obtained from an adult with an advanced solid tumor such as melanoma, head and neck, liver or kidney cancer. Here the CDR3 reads CASSLQGMGSPLHF. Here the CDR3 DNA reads TGCGCCAGCAGTCTTCAGGGCATGGGGTCACCCCTCCACTTT.